Below are 25 T cell receptor beta chains sequenced from a single sample in a study of CD8+CD57+ T cells in acquired aplastic anemia. According to the study, genomic DNA was the template for TCR beta VDJ and CDR3 profiling. A single record per CDR3 protein comes from TCRdb applying MiXCR to the reads. Among 400,000 to 450,000 distinct CDR3 sequences, 60% to 80% were seen once, and the ten largest hold 3.5% to 4.5%. Specimen: sorted CD4+, CD8+, or CD8+CD57+ T cells (not recorded which) from PBMCs. These receptors were taken from a human donor in good health, serving as a control.

The chain recombines TRBV7-3 with TRBJ2-5; D possibly corresponds to TRBD1 (5 bases). The V and J ends lost 7 bases and 5 bases respectively, with 20 bases between them. The CDR3 is 15 amino acids. Germline assignment: CDR1 SGHTA and CDR2 FQGTGA. CDR3: CASTSRQSHPETQYF. The CDR3 coding sequence is TGTGCCAGCACATCCCGACAGAGCCACCCCGAGACCCAGTACTTC.

This sequence joins TRBV7-2 and TRBJ2-6; 9 positions agree with TRBD2. Germline CDR1 is SGHTA and CDR2 is FQGNSA. The V segment lost 4 bases and the J segment 14 bases; nucleotides outside the gene matches: 15. The CDR3 is 16 residues long. Here the CDR3 reads CASSSRGGTSPNFLTF. The CDR3 nucleotides read TGTGCCAGCAGCTCTAGAGGGGGGACTAGCCCGAATTTCCTGACTTTC. The variable domain in full, with the rest retrieved from reference TRBV7-2 and TRBJ2-6, is GAGVSQSPSNKVTEKGKDVELRCDPISGHTALYWYRQSLGQGLEFLIYFQGNSAPDKSGLPSDRFSAERTGGSVSTLTIQRTQQEDSAVYLCASSSRGGTSPNFLTFGAGSRLTVL.

The rearrangement joins TRBV20-1 to TRBJ1-2; no definite D call. The CDR3 has 15 amino acids. Between the trimmed V and J ends, which lost 3 bases and 0 bases, there was a span of 14 bases. The germline V gene has CDR1 DFQATT and CDR2 SNEGSKA (reference sequence). The CDR3 nucleotides read TGCAGTGCTAGGGGAACCTGGGCACCTAACTATGGCTACACCTTC. The encoded protein is CSARGTWAPNYGYTF.

CDR3 loop: CSARGGAGTDTQYF. CDR3 bases: TGCAGTGCTAGAGGGGGGGCAGGCACAGATACGCAGTATTTT. The V and J genes are TRBV20-1 and TRBJ2-3; D is possibly TRBD1 or TRBD2 (6 bases each). The V and J ends lost 1 base and 1 base respectively, with 9 bases between them. Germline V gene data show CDR1 as DFQATT and CDR2 as SNEGSKA (reference sequence). The CDR3 loop spans 14 amino acids.

This clonotype was found many times. The chain has TRBV11-2 and TRBJ1-1, with 7 bases matching TRBD1. The germline CDR1 and CDR2 sequences are SGHAT and FQNNGV. With 5 bases clipped from V and 4 bases from J, the junction kept 22 bases outside the gene matches. This CDR3 contains 19 residues. The DNA for the CDR3 is TGTGCCAGCAGCCCCTGGGCAGGGGGAATCATCAGTAGTGGCACTGAAGCTTTCTTT. This translates into CASSPWAGGIISSGTEAFF.

The chain carries TRBV7-9 and TRBJ2-3, with 7 bases that match TRBD2. Germline CDR1 SEHNR, CDR2 FQNEAQ (reference sequence). The CDR3 has 13 residues. The J segment lost 3 bases and the V segment lost 11 bases, leaving 8 bases of the junction unmatched. The CDR3 loop is CAGLGEGTDTQYF. Written as DNA, the CDR3 is TGTGCCGGATTGGGGGAGGGGACAGATACGCAGTATTTT.

Remarks on this clonotype: It is likely a read error, because the conserved phenylalanine at the end of the CDR3 is missing. Because the CDR3's place on the DNA is in doubt, the DNA is left out and the CDR3 is given as listed by TCRdb. The rearrangement uses TRBV7-3 and TRBJ2-3. Germline V gene lookup returns CDR1 SGHTA and CDR2 FQGTGA. Inclusive of both ends, the CDR3 amounts to 13 amino acids. CDR3 sequence reads: CASSLRDTKRHST.

At least ten counts were recorded for this clonotype. J is TRBJ1-2 and V is TRBV4-2; possible D gene TRBD1, 5 bases. Trimming took off 3 bases at V and 5 bases at J, with 16 bases between the two ends. The V gene's germline CDR1 is LGHNA and CDR2 YNFKEQ. This CDR3 spans 15 amino acids. CDR3 region: CASSQDNRPDYGYTF. The DNA of the CDR3 is TGTGCCAGCAGCCAGGACAATCGGCCAGATTATGGCTACACCTTC.

In its sample, this clonotype was seen once. No conserved phenylalanine or tryptophan ends this CDR3, so it is likely a read error. The chain uses TRBV12-3 or TRBV12-4 and TRBJ1-3; 7 bases match TRBD1. The CDR3 extends over 16 amino acids. The V gene end was trimmed by 3 bases and the J gene end by 6 bases; junction bases not matched to a gene: 11. CDR3 bases: TGTGCCAGCAGTTTCGTTACAGGGGCGAAATTAAACACCATATATGTT. Residues: CASSFVTGAKLNTIYV.

Remarks on this clonotype: The limits of the CDR3 on the DNA are not certain, so only TCRdb's listed CDR3 is given. CDR3 sequence: CASSLEDLKLFFAQHF. The chain carries TRBV7-9 and TRBJ1-5. The CDR3 numbers 16 amino acids, ends counted. Per germline, CDR1 SEHNR and CDR2 FQNEAQ (reference sequence).

A word on this clonotype: The junction differs from germline at one of its ends, possibly a read error. This chain connects TRBV29-1 to TRBJ1-1; D is unresolved. CDR1 and CDR2 (germline): SQVTM, ANQGSEA. The CDR3 extends over 12 amino acids. CDR3 loop: CSVKTRSGAAVF. The CDR3 nucleotides read TGCAGCGTCAAGACACGGAGCGGTGCTGCAGTCTTT.

This clonotype was seen a single time. V usage is TRBV9 and J usage is TRBJ1-6; 7 bases line up with TRBD1. CDR3 length: 17 amino acids. In germline, CDR1 is SGDLS, CDR2 YYNGEE. Germline trimming cut 4 bases from V and 5 bases from J; bases unmatched to any gene: 12. CDR3 sequence: CASSLGGGIGNNSPLHF. DNA for the CDR3: TGTGCCAGCAGCTTAGGGGGCGGAATCGGCAATAATTCACCCCTCCACTTT.

The V gene is TRBV5-4, the J gene TRBJ2-7; D call uncertain. V lost 4 bases and J lost 0, with 14 bases in between. Germline CDR1 is SGHNT and CDR2 is YYREEE (reference sequence). The CDR3 extends over 15 amino acids. CDR3 in DNA: TGTGCCAGCAGCCCTGAGACAAGCAGCTCCTACGAGCAGTACTTC. Its translation: CASSPETSSSYEQYF.

The chain has TRBV21-1 and TRBJ1-1; the listed D gene, TRBD1, was not tested against the DNA. TRBV21-1 is classified as a pseudogene. The CDR3 contains 15 residues. The CDR3 here is CASSSGTGGRTEAFF. CDR3 nucleotides: TGTGCCAGCAGCTCTGGGACAGGGGGGAGAACTGAAGCTTTCTTT.

J is TRBJ2-3 and V is TRBV5-4; D is uncertain. V lost 4 bases and J 12 bases, leaving 15 bases between the germline ends. The CDR3 covers 12 residues. Germline V gene data show CDR1 as SGHNT and CDR2 as YYREEE (reference sequence). The CDR3 loop reads CASSLARFYQYF. DNA of the CDR3: TGTGCCAGCAGCCTGGCGAGGTTTTATCAGTATTTT.

This clonotype showed up many times. The V gene is TRBV5-1, the J gene TRBJ1-1; no definite D call. The V end was cut by 0 bases, the J end by 10 bases, with 16 bases between. The CDR3 runs 14 residues. Germline V gene sequence: CDR1 SGHRS, CDR2 YFSETQ. Here the CDR3 DNA reads TGCGCCAGCAGCTTGGATGTTATACAGCGGGCAGCTTTCTTT. Protein sequence: CASSLDVIQRAAFF.

As for this clonotype: Without the conserved terminal phenylalanine or tryptophan, this CDR3 likely stems from a read error. It is unclear where the CDR3 begins or ends on the DNA, so no DNA is shown, and the CDR3 is as TCRdb lists it. V gene TRBV9 combines with J gene TRBJ2-7; the D call of TRBD1 is as the table states it, not checked on the DNA. Germline V lookup: CDR1 SGDLS, CDR2 YYNGEE. The CDR3 is 14 residues long, counting both termini. CDR3 loop: CASSVDKKQFFGPG.

In regard to this clonotype: Germline is not matched at one junction end, which may reflect a read error. The J gene is TRBJ2-2, the V gene TRBV5-1; TRBD2 is a possible D gene (6 bases). The CDR3 length is 15 residues. Per germline, CDR1 SGHRS and CDR2 YFSETQ. CDR3 nucleotide sequence: TGTGCCAGCAGCTTGGCAGCGGGTGACCGCGGGGAGCTGTTTTTT. Translated, it gives CASSLAAGDRGELFF.

The V gene is TRBV7-9, the J gene TRBJ1-2, with 7 positions matching TRBD1. CDR1 and CDR2 from the germline V gene are SEHNR and FQNEAQ (reference sequence). The CDR3 covers 15 residues. V lost 3 bases and J lost 6; bases outside the gene matches: 10. The CDR3 is CASSFIDRDQNGYTF. The CDR3 DNA is TGTGCCAGCAGCTTCATCGACAGGGATCAAAATGGCTACACCTTC.

The chain is built from TRBV11-2 and TRBJ1-5; the D gene is possibly TRBD1 (5 bases). V lost 5 bases and J lost 6, with 23 bases in between. Germline V CDR1 and CDR2: SGHAT, FQNNGV. The CDR3 has 17 amino acids. CDR3 amino acids: CASSAREETLKGQPQHF. The DNA of the CDR3 is TGTGCCAGCAGCGCCAGGGAAGAGACCCTAAAGGGTCAGCCCCAGCATTTT.

This chain links TRBV2 with TRBJ1-2; 9 bases agree with TRBD1. V lost 9 bases to trimming and J lost 4 bases; unmatched junction nucleotides: 6. This CDR3 has 13 amino acids. Germline CDR1 is SNHLY and CDR2 is FYNNEI. The CDR3 DNA follows: TGTGCCAGTCGCGGGACAGGGAGCTATGGCTACACCTTC. Translation: CASRGTGSYGYTF.

The J gene is TRBJ1-5, the V gene TRBV19, with 9 bases aligning to TRBD1. Germline assignment: CDR1 LNHDA and CDR2 SQIVND (reference sequence). J was trimmed by 5 bases and V by 4 bases; bases with no gene match: 3. The CDR3 contains 14 residues. The CDR3 nucleotides are TGTGCCAGTAGTAACGGACAGGGGTATCAGCCCCAGCATTTT. It codes for CASSNGQGYQPQHF.

The sample holds a few counts of this clonotype. A junction end diverges from the germline sequence, so it may reflect a read error. The chain uses TRBV19 and TRBJ1-5; 12 bases map to TRBD1. CDR3 size: 15 residues. Germline values: CDR1 LNHDA, CDR2 SQIVND (reference sequence). The CDR3 sequence is CASGIGTGGREPQHF. Here the CDR3 DNA reads TGTGCCAGTGGTATCGGGACAGGGGGCAGGGAGCCCCAGCATTTT.

As regards this clonotype: One end of the junction does not line up with germline, which may come from a read error. The chain employs TRBV29-1 and TRBJ1-1; possible D gene TRBD1, 6 bases. The length of the CDR3 is 13 residues. CDR1 SQVTM and CDR2 ANQGSEA come from the germline V gene. CDR3: CSAKTGKNTVATF. The CDR3 DNA is TGCAGCGCCAAGACAGGAAAGAACACGGTAGCCACCTTT.

Note on this clonotype: The junction does not match germline at one end; this may be a read error. The V and J genes are TRBV10-3 and TRBJ1-3; a weak D match, TRBD1 (5 bases). Germline assignment: CDR1 ENHRY and CDR2 SYGVKD. This CDR3 contains 13 residues. The CDR3, as DNA: TGTGCCAGCAGGGAGGCTCGCGGAAATACCATATATTTT. This sequence encodes CASREARGNTIYF.